The 15 T cell receptor beta chains presented below share a single source sample, sequenced in a study of cytomegalovirus exposure and HLA in healthy donors. Primers for the PCR totalled 60 Vbeta and 13 Jbeta. Assay used: immunoSEQ multiplex PCR; TCRdb lists only in-frame clones, some missing. In total, the table holds fewer than 85,000 clones. What was sequenced was PBMCs. The receptor set was obtained from a man aged 30 to 39 in good health and CMV-seronegative.

This sequence joins TRBV2 and TRBJ2-7; D gene uncertain. Trimming removed 4 bases from V and 11 bases from J, with 18 bases in between. This CDR3 has 13 residues. Per the germline V gene, CDR1 is SNHLY and CDR2 is FYNNEI. CDR3 DNA: TGTGCCAGCAGTGGCCTCCCGCCGGGTGGTGAGTACTTC. The encoded protein is CASSGLPPGGEYF.

The chain is built from TRBV7-9 and TRBJ1-2; D unresolved. This CDR3 contains 13 residues. Germline loops: CDR1 SEHNR, CDR2 FQNEAQ (reference sequence). V gave up 5 bases and J gave up 4 bases, with 11 bases separating them. CDR3 DNA: TGTGCCAGCAGCCCTCCGTCGTCCTATGGCTACACCTTC. It encodes CASSPPSSYGYTF. Looking up the rest from reference TRBV7-9 and TRBJ1-2 gives the full variable domain: DTGVSQNPRHKITKRGQNVTFRCDPISEHNRLYWYRQTLGQGPEFLTYFQNEAQLEKSRLLSDRFSAERPKGSFSTLEIQRTEQGDSAMYLCASSPPSSYGYTFGSGTRLTVV.

This chain joins TRBV5-1 and TRBJ2-3; 15 positions agree with TRBD2. This CDR3 has 18 residues. V lost 0 bases to trimming and J lost 0 bases; unmatched junction nucleotides: 2. CDR1 is SGHRS, CDR2 YFSETQ, per germline. The CDR3 coding sequence is TGCGCCAGCAGCTTGGGAGGACTAGCGGGGGGGAGCACAGATACGCAGTATTTT. Protein product: CASSLGGLAGGSTDTQYF.

The chain links TRBV9 to TRBJ2-1, with TRBD2 as a possible D gene (6 bases). V lost 4 bases, J lost 7 bases, and 12 bases lay in between. Per germline, CDR1 SGDLS and CDR2 YYNGEE. There are 13 residues in the CDR3. The CDR3 region has the DNA TGTGCCAGCAGCCACGGGAGTACGAATGAGCAGTTCTTC. Its protein product is CASSHGSTNEQFF.

The chain uses TRBV18 and TRBJ2-1; 9 bases agree with TRBD1. CDR3 length: 15 amino acids. Germline V gene data show CDR1 as KGHSH and CDR2 as LQKENI. The V segment lost 4 bases and the J segment 7 bases; nucleotides outside the gene matches: 8. The CDR3 region is CASSREQGATNEQFF. The CDR3 DNA reads as TGTGCCAGCTCACGGGAACAGGGGGCGACGAATGAGCAGTTCTTC.

The chain couples TRBV5-1 to TRBJ2-1; D ambiguous. Trimming cost V 5 bases and J 7 bases, with 7 bases left between them. From germline, CDR1 is SGHRS and CDR2 YFSETQ. The CDR3 has 11 amino acids. The CDR3 DNA sequence: TGCGCCAGCAGATTAGAGAATGAGCAGTTCTTC. Amino acid sequence: CASRLENEQFF.

The CDR3 spells CASSLDRFQETQYF. CDR3 bases: TGTGCCAGCAGCTTAGACAGATTCCAAGAGACCCAGTACTTC. The rearrangement joins TRBV7-2 to TRBJ2-5, with unresolved D. V lost 1 base and J lost 1, with 7 bases in between. The CDR3 is made up of 14 amino acids. Per the germline V gene, CDR1 is SGHTA and CDR2 is FQGNSA.

The V and J genes are TRBV27 and TRBJ2-7; 8 nucleotides match TRBD2. Unmatched junction bases numbered 6, after V lost 5 bases and J lost 3 bases. The CDR3 totals 14 residues. Germline CDR1 MNHEY, CDR2 SMNVEV (reference sequence). The CDR3 reads CASSRKSGSYEQYF. CDR3 DNA: TGTGCCAGCAGTAGGAAAAGCGGGAGCTACGAGCAGTACTTC.

The genes are TRBV5-1 and TRBJ1-1; 9 positions match TRBD1. The CDR3 runs to 16 residues. Germline V gene data show CDR1 as SGHRS and CDR2 as YFSETQ. V was pared by 4 bases and J by 5 bases, with 12 bases of the junction left unmatched. CDR3 in amino acids: CASSADRGGTLTEAFF. CDR3 DNA: TGCGCCAGCAGCGCGGACAGGGGAGGAACTCTTACTGAAGCTTTCTTT. Supplemented by reference TRBV5-1 and TRBJ1-1, the full variable domain reads KAGVTQTPRYLIKTRGQQVTLSCSPISGHRSVSWYQQTPGQGLQFLFEYFSETQRNKGNFPGRFSGRQFSNSRSEMNVSTLELGDSALYLCASSADRGGTLTEAFFGQGTRLTVV.

The CDR3 DNA reads TGTGCCAGCAGCGGGATAACAGGCCATGGCAATCAGCCCCAGCATTTT. It specifies CASSGITGHGNQPQHF. The rearrangement joins TRBV7-9 to TRBJ1-5; TRBD1 might be the D (5 bases). The V end was cut by 5 bases, the J end by 2 bases, with 16 bases between. The CDR3 spans 16 residues. In germline, CDR1 is SEHNR, CDR2 FQNEAQ (reference sequence). Full variable domain (rest looked up from reference TRBV7-9 and TRBJ1-5): DTGVSQNPRHKITKRGQNVTFRCDPISEHNRLYWYRQTLGQGPEFLTYFQNEAQLEKSRLLSDRFSAERPKGSFSTLEIQRTEQGDSAMYLCASSGITGHGNQPQHFGDGTRLSIL.

The rearrangement links TRBV11-1 to TRBJ2-6; D possibly corresponds to TRBD2 (7 bases). V lost 5 bases, J lost 4 bases, and 12 bases lay in between. The CDR3 extends over 15 amino acids. CDR1 SGHAT and CDR2 FQDESV come from the germline V gene (reference sequence). The CDR3 sequence: CASSGRGVGANVLTF. In DNA form, the CDR3 reads TGTGCCAGCAGCGGGAGGGGGGTAGGGGCCAACGTCCTGACTTTC. The complete variable domain, with remaining parts taken from reference TRBV11-1 and TRBJ2-6, reads EAEVAQSPRYKITEKSQAVAFWCDPISGHATLYWYRQILGQGPELLVQFQDESVVDDSQLPKDRFSAERLKGVDSTLKIQPAELGDSAMYLCASSGRGVGANVLTFGAGSRLTVL.

The chain carries TRBV5-1 and TRBJ2-2; D gene unclear. This CDR3 is built from 16 residues. V gave up 0 bases and J gave up 9 bases, with 18 bases separating them. Looked up from germline, CDR1 is SGHRS and CDR2 is YFSETQ. The DNA for the CDR3 is TGCGCCAGCAGCTTGGTGGTAACCCCCCAGGTTTGGGAGCTGTTTTTT. This sequence encodes CASSLVVTPQVWELFF. The full variable domain, with the rest looked up from reference TRBV5-1 and TRBJ2-2, is KAGVTQTPRYLIKTRGQQVTLSCSPISGHRSVSWYQQTPGQGLQFLFEYFSETQRNKGNFPGRFSGRQFSNSRSEMNVSTLELGDSALYLCASSLVVTPQVWELFFGEGSRLTVL.

The chain combines TRBV27 with TRBJ1-5; D gene ambiguous. Germline CDR1 and CDR2: MNHEY and SMNVEV (reference sequence). The CDR3 has 17 amino acids. Trimming left V 5 bases short and J 0 bases short, with 17 bases between. The CDR3 region has the DNA TGTGCCAGCAGTCCCAATCATCGAGGCCTTAGCAATCAGCCCCAGCATTTT. Translated: CASSPNHRGLSNQPQHF.

The DNA of the CDR3 is TGTGCCAGCAGCTTATCGGGTTACTACAATGAGCAGTTCTTC. Translated, it gives CASSLSGYYNEQFF. The chain employs TRBV7-9 and TRBJ2-1; D call uncertain. The CDR3 is made up of 14 amino acids. Trimming removed 2 bases from V and 3 bases from J, with 8 bases in between. Germline V gene data show CDR1 as SEHNR and CDR2 as FQNEAQ (reference sequence).

This chain connects TRBV7-7 to TRBJ2-7; D is unresolved. V was cut by 2 bases and J by 5 bases, with 13 bases left in between. The germline CDR1 and CDR2 sequences are SSHAT and FNYEAQ (reference sequence). The length of the CDR3 is 14 residues. The CDR3 spells CASSLTPGSHEQYF. The CDR3 nucleotides read TGTGCCAGCAGCTTAACTCCCGGGTCACACGAGCAGTACTTC.